The T cell receptor beta chain described here comes from a study of T cells in Graves' hyperthyroidism and ophthalmopathy. The CDR3 loop spans 13 amino acids. CDR1 is SQVTM, CDR2 ANQGSEA, per germline. V was cut by 0 bases and J by 6 bases, with 8 bases left in between. A remark on this clonotype: What it recognizes is unknown.

Study-level findings and limits: A 13 V-J signature model discriminated ophthalmopathy versus stable hyperthyroidism.

Amplified TCR beta CDR3 regions came from RNA transcripts. The HTBI primer set drove a first-round RT-PCR of the TCR CDR3. TCRdb reanalysed the multiplex PCR reads using MiXCR and keeps one entry per CDR3 protein. The sample holds under 350,000 distinct CDR3 sequences; over 15% are singletons and the top ten take less than 65%. Sequences were obtained from blood. This chain uses TRBV29-1 with TRBJ2-2; D uncertain. This TCR was recovered from a woman aged 50 to 60 with Graves' hyperthyroidism. The CDR3 DNA follows: TGCAGCGTTGAAGAGAGCCTTCCCGGGGAGCTGTTTTTT. It translates to CSVEESLPGELFF.